Sequencing of this T cell receptor beta chain was carried out in a study of regulatory T cells in long-lasting Graves disease. Findings of the study overall: Persistent cases favored TRBV28, TRBJ1-2 and TRBJ2-5.

Specified time point: newly diagnosed GD, antithyroid drugs for less than 3 months. After RNA was extracted from PBMCs, the TCR library was made from it. This CDR3 comprises 14 residues. Trimming took 7 bases from V and 7 from J; bases not matched to a gene: 8. Germline V CDR1 and CDR2: MNHEY, SMNVEV (reference sequence). Many counts were recorded for this clonotype. The antigen remains unidentified. Investigators prepared the TCR beta libraries by applying iRepertoire HTBI primers and Arm-PCR of CDR3 regions. TCRdb redid the calling of the multiplex PCR reads with MiXCR, one entry per CDR3 protein. This repertoire shows roughly 420,000 distinct CDR3 sequences, about a sixth found once; its top ten account for 22%.

Sequencing was performed on peripheral blood mononuclear cells (PBMCs), taken at new diagnosis, from a patient treated with antithyroid drugs. The TCR was taken from a female donor with Graves disease. The chain employs TRBV27 and TRBJ2-2, with TRBD2 matching 8 bases. The CDR3 nucleotides read TGTGCCAGCACCCCGGGAGGGCGGAGCGGGGAGCTGTTTTTT. This codes for CASTPGGRSGELFF.